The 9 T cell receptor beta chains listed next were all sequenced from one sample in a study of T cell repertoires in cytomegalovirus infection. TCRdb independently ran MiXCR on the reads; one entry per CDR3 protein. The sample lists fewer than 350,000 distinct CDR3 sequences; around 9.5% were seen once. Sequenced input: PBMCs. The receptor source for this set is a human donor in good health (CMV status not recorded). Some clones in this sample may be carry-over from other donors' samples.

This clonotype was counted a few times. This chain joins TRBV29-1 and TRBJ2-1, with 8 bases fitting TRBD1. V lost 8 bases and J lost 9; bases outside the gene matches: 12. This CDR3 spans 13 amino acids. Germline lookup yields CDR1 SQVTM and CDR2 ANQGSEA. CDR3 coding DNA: TGCAGCACGTCTCGGACAGGGTGGGGTGAGCAGTTCTTC. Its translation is CSTSRTGWGEQFF.

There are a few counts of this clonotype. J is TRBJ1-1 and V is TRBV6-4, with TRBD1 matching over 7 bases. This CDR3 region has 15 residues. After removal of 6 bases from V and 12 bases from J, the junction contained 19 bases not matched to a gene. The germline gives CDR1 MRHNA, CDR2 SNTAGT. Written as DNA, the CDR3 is TGTGCCAGCAGCCCATCCACCGTGACAGGGCGTTCAACTTTCTTT. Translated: CASSPSTVTGRSTFF.

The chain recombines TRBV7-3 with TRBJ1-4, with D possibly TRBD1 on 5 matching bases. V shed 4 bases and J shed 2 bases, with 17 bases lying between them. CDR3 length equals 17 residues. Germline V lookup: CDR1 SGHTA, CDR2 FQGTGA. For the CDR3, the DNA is TGTGCCAGCAGCTCCGGCGGGGACCGGGGGACTAATGAAAAACTGTTTTTT. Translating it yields CASSSGGDRGTNEKLFF.

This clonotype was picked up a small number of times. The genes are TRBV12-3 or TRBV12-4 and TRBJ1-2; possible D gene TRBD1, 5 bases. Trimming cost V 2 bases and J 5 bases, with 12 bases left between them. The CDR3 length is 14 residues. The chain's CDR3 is CASSLIGTWYGYTF. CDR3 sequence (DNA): TGTGCCAGCAGTTTAATAGGGACTTGGTATGGCTACACCTTC.

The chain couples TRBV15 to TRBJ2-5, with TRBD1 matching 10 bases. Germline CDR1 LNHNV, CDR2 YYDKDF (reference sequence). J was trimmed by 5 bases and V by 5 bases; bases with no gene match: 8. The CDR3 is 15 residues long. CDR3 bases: TGTGCCACCAGCGGAGGGACAGGGGCCTCGGAGACCCAGTACTTC. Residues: CATSGGTGASETQYF.

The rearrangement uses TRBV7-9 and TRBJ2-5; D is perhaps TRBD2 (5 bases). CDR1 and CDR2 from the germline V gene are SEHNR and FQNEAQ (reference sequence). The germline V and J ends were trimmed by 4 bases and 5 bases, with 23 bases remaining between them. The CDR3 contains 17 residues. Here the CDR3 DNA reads TGTGCCAGCAGCTCACTAGAGTTCTCAAGTATCGGGGAGACCCAGTACTTC. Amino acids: CASSSLEFSSIGETQYF.

CDR3 sequence: CASSRDRDEKLFF. As DNA, the CDR3 is TGCGCCAGCAGCCGTGACAGGGATGAAAAACTGTTTTTT. The V call is TRBV5-1, the J call TRBJ1-4; 7 bases agree with TRBD1. There are 13 residues in the CDR3. CDR1 SGHRS and CDR2 YFSETQ come from the germline V gene. V lost 4 bases and J lost 6; bases outside the gene matches: 3.

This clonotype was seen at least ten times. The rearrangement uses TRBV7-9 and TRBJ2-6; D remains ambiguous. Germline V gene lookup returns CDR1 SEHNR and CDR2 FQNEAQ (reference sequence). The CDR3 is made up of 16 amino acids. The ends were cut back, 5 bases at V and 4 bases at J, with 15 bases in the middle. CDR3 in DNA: TGTGCCAGCAGCGTAGGACCCGGAAGAGGGGCCAACGTCCTGACTTTC. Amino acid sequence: CASSVGPGRGANVLTF.

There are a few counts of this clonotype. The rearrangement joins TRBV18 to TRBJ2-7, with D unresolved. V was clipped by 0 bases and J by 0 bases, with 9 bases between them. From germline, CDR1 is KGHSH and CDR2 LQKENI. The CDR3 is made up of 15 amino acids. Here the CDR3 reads CASSPPHPGSYEQYF. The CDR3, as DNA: TGTGCCAGCTCACCACCCCATCCTGGCTCCTACGAGCAGTACTTC.